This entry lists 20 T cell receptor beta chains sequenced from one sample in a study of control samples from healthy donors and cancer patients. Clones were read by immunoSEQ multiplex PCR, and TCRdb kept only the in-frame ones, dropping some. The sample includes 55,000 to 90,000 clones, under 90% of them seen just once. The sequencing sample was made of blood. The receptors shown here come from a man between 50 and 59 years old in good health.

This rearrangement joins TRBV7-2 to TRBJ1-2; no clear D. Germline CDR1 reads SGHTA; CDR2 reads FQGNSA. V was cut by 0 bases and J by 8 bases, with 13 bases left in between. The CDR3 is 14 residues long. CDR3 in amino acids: CASSLAGLMGGYTF. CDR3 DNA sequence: TGTGCCAGCAGCTTAGCCGGGCTTATGGGGGGCTACACCTTC.

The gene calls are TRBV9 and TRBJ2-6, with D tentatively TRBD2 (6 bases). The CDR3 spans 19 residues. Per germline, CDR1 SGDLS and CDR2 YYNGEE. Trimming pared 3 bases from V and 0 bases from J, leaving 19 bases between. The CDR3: CASSEAPGRGNSGANVLTF. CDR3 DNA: TGTGCCAGCAGCGAGGCCCCCGGGCGGGGCAACTCTGGGGCCAACGTCCTGACTTTC.

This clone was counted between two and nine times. In DNA, the CDR3 is TGTGCCAGCAGCTTAGGAAGGGCCCTTCGCGAAAAACTGTTTTTT. It codes for CASSLGRALREKLFF. The chain links TRBV7-9 to TRBJ1-4; D is unresolved. Germline loops: CDR1 SEHNR, CDR2 FQNEAQ (reference sequence). The CDR3 has 15 residues. Trimming removed 1 base from V and 8 bases from J, with 14 bases in between.

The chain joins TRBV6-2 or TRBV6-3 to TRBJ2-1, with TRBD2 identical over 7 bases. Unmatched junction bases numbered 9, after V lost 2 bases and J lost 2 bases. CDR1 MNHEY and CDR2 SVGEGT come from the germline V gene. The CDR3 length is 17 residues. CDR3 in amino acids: CASSYGGGLAAYNEQFF. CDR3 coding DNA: TGTGCCAGCAGTTACGGCGGGGGTCTAGCGGCCTACAATGAGCAGTTCTTC.

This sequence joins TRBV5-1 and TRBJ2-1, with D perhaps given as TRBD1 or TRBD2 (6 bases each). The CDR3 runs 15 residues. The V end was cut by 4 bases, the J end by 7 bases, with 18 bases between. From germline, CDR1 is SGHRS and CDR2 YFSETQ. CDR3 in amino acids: CASSANGGHKNEQFF. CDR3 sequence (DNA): TGCGCCAGCAGCGCGAACGGGGGCCATAAGAATGAGCAGTTCTTC.

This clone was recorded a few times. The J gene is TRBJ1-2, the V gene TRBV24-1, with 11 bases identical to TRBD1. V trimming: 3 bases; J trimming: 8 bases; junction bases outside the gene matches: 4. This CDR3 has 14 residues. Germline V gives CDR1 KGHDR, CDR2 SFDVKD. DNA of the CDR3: TGTGCCACCAGTGATACCGGGACAGGGGGAGGCTACACCTTC. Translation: CATSDTGTGGGYTF.

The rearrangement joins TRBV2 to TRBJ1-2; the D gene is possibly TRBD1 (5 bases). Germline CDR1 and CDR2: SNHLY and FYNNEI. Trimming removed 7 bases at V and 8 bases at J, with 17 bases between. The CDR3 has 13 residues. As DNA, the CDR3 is TGTGCCAGCAACCTAAAGGCAGGGCGAGGCTACACCTTC. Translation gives CASNLKAGRGYTF.

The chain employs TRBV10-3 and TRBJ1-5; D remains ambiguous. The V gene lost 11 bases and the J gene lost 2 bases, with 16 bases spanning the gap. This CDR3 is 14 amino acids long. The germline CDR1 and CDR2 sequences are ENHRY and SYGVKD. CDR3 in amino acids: CAVAADYGNQPQHF. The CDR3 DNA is TGTGCCGTTGCGGCGGACTATGGCAATCAGCCCCAGCATTTT.

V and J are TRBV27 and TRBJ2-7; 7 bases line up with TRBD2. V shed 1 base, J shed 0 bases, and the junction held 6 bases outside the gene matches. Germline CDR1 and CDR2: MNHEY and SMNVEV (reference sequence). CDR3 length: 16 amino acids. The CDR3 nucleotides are TGTGCCAGCAGTTTATTCGCGGGGGACCACTCCTACGAGCAGTACTTC. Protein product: CASSLFAGDHSYEQYF.

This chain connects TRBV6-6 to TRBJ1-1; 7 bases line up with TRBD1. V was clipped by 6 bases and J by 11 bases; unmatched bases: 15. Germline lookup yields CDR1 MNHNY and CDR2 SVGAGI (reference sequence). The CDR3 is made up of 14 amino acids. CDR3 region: CASSSMRQGSGAFF. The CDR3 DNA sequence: TGTGCCAGCAGCTCTATGCGACAGGGTAGCGGGGCTTTCTTT.

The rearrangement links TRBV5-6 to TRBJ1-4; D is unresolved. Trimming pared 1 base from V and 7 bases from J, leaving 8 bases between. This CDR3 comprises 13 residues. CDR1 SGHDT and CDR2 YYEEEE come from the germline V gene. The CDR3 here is CASSLLGSEKLFF. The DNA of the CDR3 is TGTGCCAGCAGCTTGTTGGGTAGTGAAAAACTGTTTTTT.

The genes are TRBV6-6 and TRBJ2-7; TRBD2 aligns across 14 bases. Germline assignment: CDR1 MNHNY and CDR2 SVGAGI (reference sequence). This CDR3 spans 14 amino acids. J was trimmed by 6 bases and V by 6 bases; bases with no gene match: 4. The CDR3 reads CASSQTSGGGEQYF. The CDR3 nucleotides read TGTGCCAGCAGCCAGACTAGCGGGGGGGGCGAGCAGTACTTC.

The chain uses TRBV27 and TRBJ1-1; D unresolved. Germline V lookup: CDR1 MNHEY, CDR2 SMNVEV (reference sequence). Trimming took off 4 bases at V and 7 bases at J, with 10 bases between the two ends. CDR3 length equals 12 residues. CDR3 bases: TGTGCCAGCAGTTCTTATCTAAATGAAGCTTTCTTT. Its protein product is CASSSYLNEAFF.

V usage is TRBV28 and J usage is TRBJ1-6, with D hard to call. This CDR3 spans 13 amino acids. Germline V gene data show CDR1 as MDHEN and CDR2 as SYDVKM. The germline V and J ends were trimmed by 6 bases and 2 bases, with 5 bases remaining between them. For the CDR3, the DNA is TGTGCCAGCAGCCCTCCCTATAATTCACCCCTCCACTTT. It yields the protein CASSPPYNSPLHF.

The CDR3 sequence is CASSLATGELFF. The CDR3 coding sequence is TGTGCCAGCAGCTTGGCCACCGGGGAGCTGTTTTTT. V usage is TRBV5-6 and J usage is TRBJ2-2; no definite D call. Per the germline V gene, CDR1 is SGHDT and CDR2 is YYEEEE. The CDR3 consists of 12 residues. V was pared by 0 bases and J by 4 bases, with 1 base between.

The CDR3 coding sequence is TGTGCCAGTAGTATGAGGCAGGCAAACACTGAAGCTTTCTTT. It codes for CASSMRQANTEAFF. This chain connects TRBV19 to TRBJ1-1; D is uncertain. The germline gives CDR1 LNHDA, CDR2 SQIVND (reference sequence). CDR3 length equals 14 residues. V dropped 3 bases and J dropped 2 bases, with 10 bases sitting between them.

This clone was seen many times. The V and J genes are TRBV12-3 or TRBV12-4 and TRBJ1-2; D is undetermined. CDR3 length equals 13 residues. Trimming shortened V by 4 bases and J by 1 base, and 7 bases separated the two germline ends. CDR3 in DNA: TGTGCCAGCAGTTCATCAGTTAACTATGGCTACACCTTC. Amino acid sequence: CASSSSVNYGYTF.

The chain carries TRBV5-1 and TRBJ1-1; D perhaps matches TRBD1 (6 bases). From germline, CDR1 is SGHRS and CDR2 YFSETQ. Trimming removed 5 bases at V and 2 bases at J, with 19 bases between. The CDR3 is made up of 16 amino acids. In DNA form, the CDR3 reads TGCGCCAGCAGGTTACAGGGTCACGGTTTTAACACTGAAGCTTTCTTT. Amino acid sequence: CASRLQGHGFNTEAFF.

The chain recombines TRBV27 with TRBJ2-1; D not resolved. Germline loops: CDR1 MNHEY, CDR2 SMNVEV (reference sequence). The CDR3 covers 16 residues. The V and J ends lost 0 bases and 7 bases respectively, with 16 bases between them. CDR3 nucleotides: TGTGCCAGCAGTTTATCGGGTCTCCCAGTCACGAATGAGCAGTTCTTC. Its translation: CASSLSGLPVTNEQFF.

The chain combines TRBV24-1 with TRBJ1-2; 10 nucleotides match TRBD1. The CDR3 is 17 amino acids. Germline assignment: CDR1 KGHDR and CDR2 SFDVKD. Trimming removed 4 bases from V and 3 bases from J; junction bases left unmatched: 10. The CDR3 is CATSDSGTGAYYYGYTF. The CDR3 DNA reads TGTGCCACCAGTGACTCCGGGACAGGGGCGTATTACTATGGCTACACCTTC.